This T cell receptor beta chain was profiled in a study of cytomegalovirus exposure and HLA in healthy donors. General observations from the study: CMV serostatus was the only recorded immune exposure for donors. A list of around 150 TCR beta chains associated with cytomegalovirus was given.

60 Vbeta and 13 Jbeta primers were used in PCR. The table came from immunoSEQ multiplex PCR; TCRdb's copy has only in-frame clones and leaves some out. The data hold approximately 160,000 clones, with 70% to 80% observed a single time. About this clone itself: Its antigen is unidentified.

Germline V CDR1 and CDR2: DFQATT, SNEGSKA (reference sequence). This CDR3 has 11 amino acids. V gave up 4 bases and J gave up 8 bases, with 9 bases separating them. V usage is TRBV20-1 and J usage is TRBJ1-3; D is perhaps TRBD1 (5 bases). The clonotype comes from a man aged 35 to 55 in good health and CMV-seronegative. Sequenced: PBMCs. The CDR3 reads CSATRADTIYF. The CDR3 DNA is TGCAGTGCTACCAGGGCGGACACCATATATTTT.